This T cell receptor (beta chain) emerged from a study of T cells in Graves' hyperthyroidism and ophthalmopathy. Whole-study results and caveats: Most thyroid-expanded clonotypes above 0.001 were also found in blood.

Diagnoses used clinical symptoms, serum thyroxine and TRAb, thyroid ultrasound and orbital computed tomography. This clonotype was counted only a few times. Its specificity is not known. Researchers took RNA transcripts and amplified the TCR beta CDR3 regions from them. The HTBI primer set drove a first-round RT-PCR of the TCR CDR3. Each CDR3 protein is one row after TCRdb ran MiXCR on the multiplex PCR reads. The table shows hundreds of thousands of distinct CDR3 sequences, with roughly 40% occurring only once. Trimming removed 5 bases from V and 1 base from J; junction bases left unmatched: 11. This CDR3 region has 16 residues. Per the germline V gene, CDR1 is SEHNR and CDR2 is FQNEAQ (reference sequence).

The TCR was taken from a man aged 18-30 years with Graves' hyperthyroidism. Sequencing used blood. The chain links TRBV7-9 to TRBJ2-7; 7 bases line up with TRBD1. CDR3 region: CASSQDPPGQSYEQYF. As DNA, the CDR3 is TGTGCCAGCAGCCAAGATCCACCGGGACAGTCCTACGAGCAGTACTTC.